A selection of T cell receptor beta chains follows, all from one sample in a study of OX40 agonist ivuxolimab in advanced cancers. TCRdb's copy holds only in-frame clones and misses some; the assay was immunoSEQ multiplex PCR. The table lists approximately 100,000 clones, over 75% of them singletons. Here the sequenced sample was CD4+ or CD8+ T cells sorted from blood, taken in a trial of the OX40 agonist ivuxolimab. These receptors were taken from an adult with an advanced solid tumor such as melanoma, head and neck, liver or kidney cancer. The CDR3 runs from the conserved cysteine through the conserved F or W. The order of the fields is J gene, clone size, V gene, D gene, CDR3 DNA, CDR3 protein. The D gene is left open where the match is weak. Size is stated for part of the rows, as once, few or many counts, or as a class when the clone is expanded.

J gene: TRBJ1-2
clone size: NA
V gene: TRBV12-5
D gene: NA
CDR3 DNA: TGTGCTAGTGGTTTGTTCGGAGGGCGAGGCTACACCTTC
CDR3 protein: CASGLFGGRGYTF

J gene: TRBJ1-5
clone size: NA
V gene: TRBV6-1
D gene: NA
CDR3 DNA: TGTGCCAGCAGTGAAGCTCAGTCCAATCAGCCCCAGCATTTT
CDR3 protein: CASSEAQSNQPQHF

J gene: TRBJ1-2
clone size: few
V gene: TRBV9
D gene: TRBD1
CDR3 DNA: TGTGCCAGCAGTGGGGACAGCTATGGCTACACCTTC
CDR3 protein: CASSGDSYGYTF

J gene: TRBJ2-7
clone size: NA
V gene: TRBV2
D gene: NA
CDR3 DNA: TGTGCCAGTGCGTCTTTTCGGACTGGCTACGAGCAGTACTTC
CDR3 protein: CASASFRTGYEQYF

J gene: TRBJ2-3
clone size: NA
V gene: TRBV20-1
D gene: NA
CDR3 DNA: TGCAGTGCGGTACTAGATACGCAGTATTTT
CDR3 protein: CSAVLDTQYF

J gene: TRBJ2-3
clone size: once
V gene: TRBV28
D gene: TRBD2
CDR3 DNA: TGTGCCAGCAGTTTCGGGACTAGCGGGGGGTCTCCCACAGATACGCAGTATTTT
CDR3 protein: CASSFGTSGGSPTDTQYF

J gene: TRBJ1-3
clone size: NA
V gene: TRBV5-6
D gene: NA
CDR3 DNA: TGTGCCAGCAGCTTATCAGGGGATGGAAACACCATATATTTT
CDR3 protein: CASSLSGDGNTIYF

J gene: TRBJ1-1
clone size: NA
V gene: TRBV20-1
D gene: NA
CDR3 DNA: TGCAGTGTTCGTCCACACACTGAAGCTTTCTTT
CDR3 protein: CSVRPHTEAFF

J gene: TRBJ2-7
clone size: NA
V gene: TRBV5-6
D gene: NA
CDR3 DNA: TGTGCCAGCAGCTTGTATAGCCTAGGGGGGGGCGAGCAGTACTTC
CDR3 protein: CASSLYSLGGGEQYF

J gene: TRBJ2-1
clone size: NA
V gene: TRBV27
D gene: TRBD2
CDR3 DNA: TGTGCCAGCAGTTCTATGGGAGCGGGGGTGGGTGAGCAGTTCTTC
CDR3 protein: CASSSMGAGVGEQFF

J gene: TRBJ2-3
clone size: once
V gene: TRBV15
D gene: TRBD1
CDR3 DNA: TGTGCCACCAGCAGAGTCGACAGGGCAACAGATACGCAGTATTTT
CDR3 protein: CATSRVDRATDTQYF

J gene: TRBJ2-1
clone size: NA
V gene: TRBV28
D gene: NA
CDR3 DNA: TGTGCCAGCAGTTTAATGGGGAATGAGCAGTTCTTC
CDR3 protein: CASSLMGNEQFF

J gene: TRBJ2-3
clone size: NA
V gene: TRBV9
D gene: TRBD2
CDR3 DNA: TGTGCCAGCAGCGTAGGACTAGCGGAGAGGTACACAGATACGCAGTATTTT
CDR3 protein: CASSVGLAERYTDTQYF

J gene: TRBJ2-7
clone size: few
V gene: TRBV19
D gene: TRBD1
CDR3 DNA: TGTGCCAGTAGTAAACAGGGGTCTGACTACGAGCAGTACTTC
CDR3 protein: CASSKQGSDYEQYF

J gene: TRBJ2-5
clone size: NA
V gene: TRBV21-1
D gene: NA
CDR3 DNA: TGTGCCAGCAGAATCGAACACAAGCTTCAAGAGACCCAGTACTTC
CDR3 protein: CASRIEHKLQETQYF

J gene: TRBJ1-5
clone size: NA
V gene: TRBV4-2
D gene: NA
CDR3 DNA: TGTGCCAGCAGCCAAGTTCATCAGGGCAGCAATCAGCCCCAGCATTTT
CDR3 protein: CASSQVHQGSNQPQHF

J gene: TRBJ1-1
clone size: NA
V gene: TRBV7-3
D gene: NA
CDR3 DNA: TGTGCCAGCAGCTTCGGGACGGCGAACACTGAAGCTTTCTTT
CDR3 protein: CASSFGTANTEAFF

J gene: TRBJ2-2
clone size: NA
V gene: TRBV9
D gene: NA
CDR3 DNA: TGTGCCAGCAGCGGAGGCGCGGGATTGAACACCGGGGAGCTGTTTTTT
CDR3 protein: CASSGGAGLNTGELFF

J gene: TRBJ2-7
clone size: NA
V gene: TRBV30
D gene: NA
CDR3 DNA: TGTGCCTGGAGTAGACGGTACAACGAGCAGTACTTC
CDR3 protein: CAWSRRYNEQYF

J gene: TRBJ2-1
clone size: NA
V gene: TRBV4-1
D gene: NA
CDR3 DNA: TGCGCCAGCAGGACAGGTGGTCCTGAGGGTGAGCAGTTCTTC
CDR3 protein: CASRTGGPEGEQFF

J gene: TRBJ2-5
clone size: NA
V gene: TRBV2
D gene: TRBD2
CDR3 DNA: TGTGCCAGCAGCGATGGACTAGCCGGGGAGACCCAGTACTTC
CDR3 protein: CASSDGLAGETQYF

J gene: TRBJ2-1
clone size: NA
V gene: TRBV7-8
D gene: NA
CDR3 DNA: TGTGCCAGCTTGGCCGGGAGATTACAACGGGATGAGCAGTTCTTC
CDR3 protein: CASLAGRLQRDEQFF

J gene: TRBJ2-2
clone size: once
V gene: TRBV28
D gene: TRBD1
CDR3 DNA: TGTGCCAGCAGCCTACCGGGACAGTCGAACACCGGGGAGCTGTTTTTT
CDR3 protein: CASSLPGQSNTGELFF

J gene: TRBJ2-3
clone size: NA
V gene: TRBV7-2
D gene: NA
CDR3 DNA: TGTGCCAGCAGCTTAACGAGAAGGGGGGGGACAGATACGCAGTATTTT
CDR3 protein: CASSLTRRGGTDTQYF

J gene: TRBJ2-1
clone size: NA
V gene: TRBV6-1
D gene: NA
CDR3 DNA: TGTGCCAGCAGTGAAAGGCGGGATCTGGGCAATGAGCAGTTCTTC
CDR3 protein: CASSERRDLGNEQFF

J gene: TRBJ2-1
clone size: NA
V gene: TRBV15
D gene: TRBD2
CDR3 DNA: TGTGCCACCAGAAAACCGGGACTAGAGTCCTACAATGAGCAGTTCTTC
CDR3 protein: CATRKPGLESYNEQFF

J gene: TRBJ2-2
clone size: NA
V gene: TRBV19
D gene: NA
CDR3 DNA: TGTGCCAGTAGTAGATGGACAGTCACCGGGGAGCTGTTTTTT
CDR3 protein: CASSRWTVTGELFF

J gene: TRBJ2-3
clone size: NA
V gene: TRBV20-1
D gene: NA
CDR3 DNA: TGCAGGGCCCTCGGGGATACGCAGTATTTT
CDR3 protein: CRALGDTQYF

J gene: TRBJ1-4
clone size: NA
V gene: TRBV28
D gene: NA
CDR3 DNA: TGTGCCAGCAGTTATATTGCAACTAATGAAAAACTGTTTTTT
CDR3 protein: CASSYIATNEKLFF

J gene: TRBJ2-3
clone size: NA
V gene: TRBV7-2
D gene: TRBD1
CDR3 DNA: TGTGCCAGCAGCTTTAATCCGGGACAGGGGGCAGGAGATACGCAGTATTTT
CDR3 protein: CASSFNPGQGAGDTQYF

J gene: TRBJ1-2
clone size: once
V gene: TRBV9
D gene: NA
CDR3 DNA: TGTGCCAGCAGCCAAGAGTACCCGGCCGAGGGCTACACCTTC
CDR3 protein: CASSQEYPAEGYTF

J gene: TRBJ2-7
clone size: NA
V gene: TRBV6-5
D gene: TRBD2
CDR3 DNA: TGTGCCAGCAGTTACTCCCGACTAGCGGGCGGCGCCGAGCAGTACTTC
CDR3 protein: CASSYSRLAGGAEQYF

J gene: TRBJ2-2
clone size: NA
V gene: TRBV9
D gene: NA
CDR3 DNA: TGTGCCAGCAGCCCAGGACTATCTCGGACCGGGGAGCTGTTTTTT
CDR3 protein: CASSPGLSRTGELFF

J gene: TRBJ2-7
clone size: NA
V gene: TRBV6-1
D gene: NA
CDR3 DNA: TGTGCCAGCAGTGAGGAGAGCAGGAGCTCCTACGAGCAGTACTTC
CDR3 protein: CASSEESRSSYEQYF

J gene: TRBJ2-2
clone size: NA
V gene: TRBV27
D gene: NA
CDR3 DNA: TGTGCCAGCAGTCCGGGGTCCGGGGAGCTGTTTTTT
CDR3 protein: CASSPGSGELFF

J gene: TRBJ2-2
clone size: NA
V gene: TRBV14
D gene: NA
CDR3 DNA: TGTGCCAGCAGCCCCTTCGGTTACACCGGGGAGCTGTTTTTT
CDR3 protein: CASSPFGYTGELFF

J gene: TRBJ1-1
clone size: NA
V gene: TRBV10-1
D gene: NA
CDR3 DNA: TGCGCCAGCGCCCGGGTTGGGTCTGAAGCTTTCTTT
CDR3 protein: CASARVGSEAFF

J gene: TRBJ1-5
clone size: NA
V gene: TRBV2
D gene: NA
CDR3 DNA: TGTGCCACCAGGGAAACCGACAATAGCAATCAGCCCCAGCATTTT
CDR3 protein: CATRETDNSNQPQHF

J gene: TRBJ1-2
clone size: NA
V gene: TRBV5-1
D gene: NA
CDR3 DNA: TGCGCCAGCAGCTTGTCAGGGACTCATGGCTACACCTTC
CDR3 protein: CASSLSGTHGYTF

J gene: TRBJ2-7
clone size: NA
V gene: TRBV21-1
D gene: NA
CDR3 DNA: TGTGCCAGCAGCAAAGTCAAGGACAGCGTCTACGAGCAGTACTTC
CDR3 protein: CASSKVKDSVYEQYF

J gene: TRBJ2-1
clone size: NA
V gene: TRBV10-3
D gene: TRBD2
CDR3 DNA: TGTGCCATCAGTGACCAGGGACTAGCATCTGAGCAGTTCTTC
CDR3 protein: CAISDQGLASEQFF

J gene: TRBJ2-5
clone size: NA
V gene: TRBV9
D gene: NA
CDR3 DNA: TGTGCCAGCAGCGTAGCTGTAAGCTCTAAGGAGACCCAGTACTTC
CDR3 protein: CASSVAVSSKETQYF

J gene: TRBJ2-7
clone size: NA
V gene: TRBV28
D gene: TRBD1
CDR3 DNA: TGTGCCAGCAGTTTGAATACAGGGGGAACGGCCCGCGCCTACGAGCAGTACTTC
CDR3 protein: CASSLNTGGTARAYEQYF

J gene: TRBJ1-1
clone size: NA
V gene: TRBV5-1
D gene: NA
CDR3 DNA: TGCGCCAGCAGCCCTGGACAATCGGACACTGAAGCTTTCTTT
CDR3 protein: CASSPGQSDTEAFF

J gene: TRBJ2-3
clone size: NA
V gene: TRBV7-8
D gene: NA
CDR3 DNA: TGTGCCAGCAGCCCGCCGGGACCAAGCACAGATACGCAGTATTTT
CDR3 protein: CASSPPGPSTDTQYF

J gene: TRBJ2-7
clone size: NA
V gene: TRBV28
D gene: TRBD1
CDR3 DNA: TGTGCCAGCAGTTTCTTGGGACAGGGTGACTACGAGCAGTACTTC
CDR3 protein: CASSFLGQGDYEQYF

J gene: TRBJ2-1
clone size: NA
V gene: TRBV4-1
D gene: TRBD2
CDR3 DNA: TGCGCCAGCAGCCAATCACGCCGAGCTAGCGGGGGTAATGAGCAGTTCTTC
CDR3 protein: CASSQSRRASGGNEQFF

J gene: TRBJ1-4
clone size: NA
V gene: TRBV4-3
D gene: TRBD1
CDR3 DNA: TGCGCCAGCAGCCCCTCACCCGGGACAGCTCCTAGAGAGGGTGAGAAACTGTTTTTT
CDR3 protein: CASSPSPGTAPREGEKLFF

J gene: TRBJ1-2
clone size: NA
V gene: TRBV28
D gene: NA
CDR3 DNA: TGTGCCAGCAGCCTGACAGCGGTCTATGGCTACACCTTC
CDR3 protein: CASSLTAVYGYTF

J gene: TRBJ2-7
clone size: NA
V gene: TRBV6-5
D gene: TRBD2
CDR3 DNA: TGTGCCAGCAGTTACACGGCGGGAGCCGAGCAGTACTTC
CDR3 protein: CASSYTAGAEQYF

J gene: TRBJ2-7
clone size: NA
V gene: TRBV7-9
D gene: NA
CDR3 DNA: TGTGCCAGCAGCTTAGAGACAGCGACCCTCTCCTACGAGCAGTACTTC
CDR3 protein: CASSLETATLSYEQYF

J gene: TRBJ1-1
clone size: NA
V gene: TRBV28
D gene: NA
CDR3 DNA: TGTGCCAGTCGCTCGGGGGGCGCCACTGAAGCTTTCTTT
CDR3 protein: CASRSGGATEAFF

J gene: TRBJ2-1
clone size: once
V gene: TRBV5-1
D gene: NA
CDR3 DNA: TGCGCCAGCACCCAGCTTGATGGCAGCTCCTACAATGAGCAGTTCTTC
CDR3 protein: CASTQLDGSSYNEQFF

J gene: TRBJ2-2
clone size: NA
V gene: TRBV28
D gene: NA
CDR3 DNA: TGTGCCAGCAGTTTCAGGATGCGGGAGAACACCGGGGAGCTGTTTTTT
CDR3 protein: CASSFRMRENTGELFF

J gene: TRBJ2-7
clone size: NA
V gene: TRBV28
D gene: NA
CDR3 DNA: TGTGCCAGCGGTCAACAAGTCCCCGAGCAGTACTTC
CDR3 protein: CASGQQVPEQYF